Detailed here is one T cell receptor beta chain. The sample comes from a study of blood T cell repertoires in COVID-19. About the study: There were acute and convalescent COVID-19 samples, and they came from the United States, Italy and Spain. PBMCs, B-cell-depleted T cells, or T cells provided the cDNA or gDNA that made up the material.

Germline-derived CDR1 and CDR2 are LNHDA and SQIVND (reference sequence). CDR3 size: 13 residues. Trimming shortened V by 5 bases and J by 1 base, and 8 bases separated the two germline ends. In the original processing: How many nucleated cells were present was estimated from reference gene primer amplification. TCRdb's table, derived via immunoSEQ multiplex PCR, lists solely in-frame clones and lacks some. The D gene and trimming were derived from the DNA, and the V and J assignments and clone size from that table. The data contain 120,000 to 150,000 clones, approximately 84% of them singletons. The rearrangement links TRBV19 to TRBJ1-1; D is ambiguous. This TCR was recovered from a human donor with acute or convalescent COVID-19. The donor label of this sample is uncertain. The sample was peripheral blood. The DNA of the CDR3 is TGTGCCAGTAGTGGCAGTTCGAACACTGAAGCTTTCTTT. Translated: CASSGSSNTEAFF.